These 9 T cell receptor beta chains came from one sample sequenced in a study of blood T cells in healthy people across ages. Combining a sample-barcoded 5' primer with a J-beta primer mix, a second PCR ran for about 7 to 11 cycles. Each CDR3 protein gets one entry after TCRdb re-called the 5' RACE reads with MiXCR. The sample holds some 1.4 million distinct CDR3 sequences, approximately 40% seen once. Sequenced input: blood. These receptors were taken from a woman in her late teens or twenties in good health.

This clonotype was seen a few times. CDR3 sequence: CSATRQGAAVEQFF. In DNA, the CDR3 is TGCAGTGCGACAAGGCAGGGGGCAGCTGTTGAGCAGTTCTTC. This sequence joins TRBV20-1 and TRBJ2-1; 8 positions agree with TRBD1. Germline CDR1 is DFQATT and CDR2 is SNEGSKA (reference sequence). The ends lost 6 bases at V and 9 bases at J; junction bases unmatched: 13. The CDR3 is 14 amino acids.

This clonotype was counted a few times. The chain employs TRBV7-2 and TRBJ2-3; D possibly matches TRBD1 or TRBD2 (5 bases each). The CDR3 consists of 13 residues. The germline CDR1 and CDR2 sequences are SGHTA and FQGNSA. V was pared by 5 bases and J by 4 bases, with 10 bases between. CDR3 nucleotide sequence: TGTGCCAGCAGCGGGCTGGGGGCAGATACGCAGTATTTT. This encodes CASSGLGADTQYF. Full variable domain (outside the CDR3, taken from reference TRBV7-2 and TRBJ2-3): GAGVSQSPSNKVTEKGKDVELRCDPISGHTALYWYRQSLGQGLEFLIYFQGNSAPDKSGLPSDRFSAERTGGSVSTLTIQRTQQEDSAVYLCASSGLGADTQYFGPGTRLTVL.

This clonotype was seen only once. V is TRBV11-2 and J is TRBJ2-2; 8 positions agree with TRBD1. The CDR3 loop spans 17 amino acids. Germline CDR1 SGHAT, CDR2 FQNNGV. J gave up 0 bases and V 1 base, and 4 bases lay outside the gene matches. In DNA, the CDR3 is TGTGCCAGCAGCTTAGTTCAGGGGGCCTCGAACACCGGGGAGCTGTTTTTT. Translation gives CASSLVQGASNTGELFF.

This chain joins TRBV9 and TRBJ2-1; the D is unclear. Germline values: CDR1 SGDLS, CDR2 YYNGEE. This CDR3 has 12 residues. V lost 4 bases and J 10 bases, leaving 12 bases between the germline ends. The CDR3 protein is CASSLKLSEQFF. CDR3 coding DNA: TGTGCCAGCAGCCTAAAACTAAGCGAGCAGTTCTTC.

This clonotype occurred a few times. This rearrangement joins TRBV4-1 to TRBJ1-4; D gene ambiguous. Germline V gene data show CDR1 as MGHRA and CDR2 as YSYEKL. The CDR3 contains 15 residues. V shed 1 base and J shed 5 bases, with 11 bases lying between them. The CDR3 here is CASSQGRSGNEKLFF. The CDR3 nucleotides are TGCGCCAGCAGCCAAGGACGGAGTGGAAATGAAAAACTGTTTTTT.

V is TRBV29-1 and J is TRBJ2-6; 7 bases are shared with TRBD2. The length of the CDR3 is 17 residues. CDR1 is SQVTM and CDR2 is ANQGSEA in the germline V gene. Trimming cost V 3 bases and J 0 bases; bases outside gene matches: 8. CDR3 DNA: TGCAGCGTTGAGCCCTCTAGCGGAGCCTCTGGGGCCAACGTCCTGACTTTC. Protein: CSVEPSSGASGANVLTF.

This clonotype has just a few counts. The J gene is TRBJ2-5, the V gene TRBV4-1; 7 bases are shared with TRBD2. J lost 2 bases, V lost 0 bases, and 6 bases had no gene match. The germline gives CDR1 MGHRA, CDR2 YSYEKL. There are 16 residues in the CDR3. For the CDR3, the DNA is TGCGCCAGCAGCCAAGATCATTTGCGGGGGCAAGAGACCCAGTACTTC. The encoded protein is CASSQDHLRGQETQYF.

In this sample, this clonotype turned up a few times. The chain employs TRBV18 and TRBJ2-5, with 12 bases lining up with TRBD2. The CDR3 has 15 residues. In germline, CDR1 is KGHSH, CDR2 LQKENI. Trimming removed 3 bases from V and 4 bases from J; junction bases left unmatched: 3. The DNA of the CDR3 is TGTGCCAGCTCACCTCCGGGACTAGCGGGAGAGACCCAGTACTTC. It translates to CASSPPGLAGETQYF.

This chain connects TRBV11-2 to TRBJ2-3, with 10 bases fitting TRBD1. CDR3 length: 16 residues. V lost 5 bases, J lost 6 bases, and 11 bases stayed unmatched. The germline V gene encodes CDR1 SGHAT and CDR2 FQNNGV. This CDR3 reads CASSAFWTGGEDTQYF. DNA of the CDR3: TGTGCCAGCAGCGCATTTTGGACAGGGGGAGAGGATACGCAGTATTTT.